Listed here are 8 T cell receptor beta chains from one sample, sequenced in a study of CD8+CD57+ T cells in acquired aplastic anemia. Genomic DNA served as template for TCR beta VDJ and CDR3 profiling. TCRdb reanalysed the reads using MiXCR and keeps one entry per CDR3 protein. The sample contains hundreds of thousands of distinct CDR3 sequences, about a third of which appear only once. Patients who underwent sequencing had shown CD8+CD57+ cell expansion by flow cytometry. Sequencing was done on a sample of sorted CD4+, CD8+, or CD8+CD57+ T cells (not recorded which) from PBMCs. The receptors derive from a human donor with aplastic anemia.

V is TRBV5-6 and J is TRBJ2-3, with TRBD2 identical over 9 bases. In germline, CDR1 is SGHDT, CDR2 YYEEEE. V shed 1 base and J 3 bases; nucleotides not matched to a gene: 0. The CDR3 contains 14 residues. The CDR3: CASSLLAGTDTQYF. As DNA, the CDR3 is TGTGCCAGCAGCTTGCTAGCGGGGACAGATACGCAGTATTTT. The full variable domain, its missing parts supplied by reference TRBV5-6 and TRBJ2-3, is DAGVTQSPTHLIKTRGQQVTLRCSPKSGHDTVSWYQQALGQGPQFIFQYYEEEERQRGNFPDRFSGHQFPNYSSELNVNALLLGDSALYLCASSLLAGTDTQYFGPGTRLTVL.

In its sample, this clonotype was seen a few times. Mismatch with germline at one junction end may stem from a read error. J is TRBJ1-4 and V is TRBV10-3; TRBD1 matches at 9 bases. Germline lookup yields CDR1 ENHRY and CDR2 SYGVKD. The CDR3 covers 14 residues. The CDR3 reads CASSSGTGKEKLFF. CDR3 DNA: TGTGCCAGCAGTTCCGGGACAGGGAAGGAAAAACTGTTTTTT.

Only a few counts were recorded for this clonotype. The V and J genes are TRBV4-2 and TRBJ1-4; D perhaps matches TRBD1 (5 bases). This CDR3 region has 14 residues. Germline assignment: CDR1 LGHNA and CDR2 YNFKEQ. The V gene lost 4 bases and the J gene lost 7 bases, with 13 bases spanning the gap. The CDR3 bases are TGTGCCAGCAGCCGCAGGGTGGTGGGTGAAAAACTGTTTTTT. As protein: CASSRRVVGEKLFF.

This clonotype has a handful of counts. The V gene is TRBV25-1, the J gene TRBJ2-3, with D perhaps matching TRBD1 (6 bases). Trimming pared 5 bases from V and 3 bases from J, leaving 21 bases between. Germline lookup yields CDR1 MGHDK and CDR2 SYGVNS. This CDR3 is 17 amino acids long. CDR3 sequence: CASSLYRPLQGTDTQYF. For the CDR3, the DNA is TGTGCCAGCAGTTTGTATCGACCTTTACAGGGAACAGATACGCAGTATTTT.

This clonotype was counted only a few times. The rearrangement joins TRBV11-2 to TRBJ2-1; D assignment may be TRBD1 or TRBD2 (5 bases each). The V end lost 1 base, the J end lost 9 bases, and 22 bases lay between the germline ends. CDR1 is SGHAT and CDR2 is FQNNGV in the germline V gene. The CDR3 length is 17 residues. CDR3 sequence: CASSLVTGPTTPSEQFF. The DNA for the CDR3 is TGTGCCAGCAGCTTAGTAACGGGACCTACGACACCCAGTGAGCAGTTCTTC.

Ten or more counts support this clonotype. This chain uses TRBV20-1 with TRBJ2-7; TRBD1 agrees at 10 bases. Germline CDR1 reads DFQATT; CDR2 reads SNEGSKA (reference sequence). The V segment lost 6 bases and the J segment 5 bases; nucleotides outside the gene matches: 4. The CDR3 extends over 12 amino acids. As DNA, the CDR3 is TGCAGTGCGAGGGACAGGGGAAACGAGCAGTACTTC. The encoded protein is CSARDRGNEQYF.

This clonotype was observed a few times. This chain uses TRBV3-1 with TRBJ2-7; a possible D gene is TRBD1 (5 bases). The V and J ends lost 1 base and 7 bases respectively, with 11 bases between them. The CDR3 runs 13 residues. Germline lookup yields CDR1 LGHDT and CDR2 YNNKEL (reference sequence). CDR3 sequence: CASSQGSGYEQYF. The CDR3 DNA reads as TGTGCCAGCAGCCAAGGGTCAGGGTATGAGCAGTACTTC.

This clonotype came up a few times. This chain links TRBV29-1 with TRBJ2-3; D might be TRBD1 (6 bases). V dropped 6 bases and J dropped 0 bases, with 13 bases sitting between them. In germline, CDR1 is SQVTM, CDR2 ANQGSEA. This CDR3 region has 14 residues. The CDR3 loop is CSVAQGSSTDTQYF. As DNA, the CDR3 is TGCAGCGTCGCCCAGGGGTCGAGCACAGATACGCAGTATTTT.